Listed below are T cell receptor beta chains from one sample, sequenced in a study of blood T cell repertoires in COVID-19. TCRdb's copy holds only in-frame clones and misses some; the assay was immunoSEQ multiplex PCR. Of under 200,000 clones listed, approximately 83% are singletons. The sequenced sample consisted of peripheral blood. The source is a human donor with acute or convalescent COVID-19. The donor label of this sample is uncertain. Both conserved end residues are part of each CDR3. D genes are given only for firm matches. Some rows have no size entry. The others give once, few or many, or a class for an expanded clone.

clone_size	v_call	d_call	cdr3_length	j_call	cdr3_aa	cdr3_nt
-	TRBV11-2	TRBD2	17	TRBJ2-5	CASSSLLGAGGTKTQYF	TGTGCCAGCAGCTCCCTCTTAGGAGCGGGGGGGACGAAGACCCAGTACTTC
-	TRBV19	-	14	TRBJ2-7	CASSRDWSSYEQYF	TGTGCCAGTAGCCGTGACTGGTCCTCCTACGAGCAGTACTTC
once	TRBV2	TRBD1	15	TRBJ1-5	CASLEADRGIQPQHF	TGTGCCAGCCTCGAGGCGGACAGGGGGATACAGCCCCAGCATTTT
-	TRBV2	TRBD2	16	TRBJ2-1	CASSGGLAGGGGEQFF	TGTGCCAGCAGTGGTGGACTAGCGGGAGGAGGTGGTGAGCAGTTCTTC
-	TRBV5-1	-	15	TRBJ1-1	CASSSSPGRNTEAFF	TGCGCCAGCAGCTCCTCCCCAGGGCGAAACACTGAAGCTTTCTTT
-	TRBV6-4	-	15	TRBJ2-3	CASSRDGTQADTQYF	TGTGCCAGCAGTCGCGACGGGACACAGGCAGATACGCAGTATTTT
-	TRBV12-3/TRBV12-4	TRBD1	13	TRBJ1-2	CASGTVDNYGYTF	TGTGCCAGCGGGACAGTTGACAACTATGGCTACACCTTC
-	TRBV20-1	-	11	TRBJ1-1	CSARRGGEAFF	TGCAGTGCTAGACGGGGGGGCGAGGCTTTCTTT
-	TRBV4-2	TRBD2	18	TRBJ2-3	CASSQGNGAGVTTDTQYF	TGTGCCAGCAGCCAAGGAAACGGGGCGGGGGTCACCACAGATACGCAGTATTTT
few	TRBV5-1	TRBD1	14	TRBJ2-7	CASSLGQGAYEQYF	TGCGCCAGCAGCTTGGGACAGGGGGCCTACGAGCAGTACTTC
many	TRBV11-3	-	14	TRBJ2-2	CASSLDRNTGELFF	TGTGCCAGCAGCTTAGACAGGAACACCGGGGAGCTGTTTTTT
-	TRBV12-5	-	13	TRBJ1-1	CASTGLKNTEAFF	TGTGCTAGTACGGGACTCAAGAACACTGAAGCTTTCTTT
-	TRBV25-1	-	14	TRBJ2-7	CASSESYSSYEQYF	TGTGCCAGCAGTGAATCCTACAGCTCCTACGAGCAGTACTTC
-	TRBV3-1/TRBV3-2	-	16	TRBJ1-1	CASSQGGTGSGAEAFF	TGTGCCAGCAGCCAAGGGGGCACCGGGTCGGGCGCTGAAGCTTTCTTT
-	TRBV19	TRBD1	13	TRBJ1-4	CASKGAGHEKLFF	TGTGCCAGTAAGGGGGCGGGCCATGAAAAACTGTTTTTT
-	TRBV9	-	14	TRBJ2-5	CASSVEGYQETQYF	TGTGCCAGCAGCGTCGAGGGATACCAAGAGACCCAGTACTTC
-	TRBV9	-	16	TRBJ2-7	CASSVGTGGGFYEQYF	TGTGCCAGCAGCGTAGGGACTGGTGGAGGGTTTTACGAGCAGTACTTC
-	TRBV3-1/TRBV3-2	-	13	TRBJ1-1	CASSHNGATEAFF	TGTGCCAGCAGCCATAATGGAGCCACTGAAGCTTTCTTT
once	TRBV5-1	TRBD2	14	TRBJ2-3	CASSPGTSERPQYF	TGCGCCAGCAGCCCTGGGACTAGCGAGCGCCCGCAGTATTTT
-	TRBV6-4	-	15	TRBJ2-2	CASSDGRRGTGELFF	TGTGCCAGCAGTGACGGTCGACGGGGCACCGGGGAGCTGTTTTTT
-	TRBV6-6	-	12	TRBJ1-2	CASSYLNRVYTF	TGTGCCAGCAGTTACCTGAACAGGGTCTACACCTTC
-	TRBV28	TRBD1	16	TRBJ2-6	CASRDRGMSGANVLTF	TGTGCCAGCCGGGACAGGGGAATGTCTGGGGCCAACGTCCTGACTTTC
once	TRBV30	TRBD1	17	TRBJ1-5	CAWSVRDRGAGNQPQHF	TGTGCCTGGAGTGTACGGGACAGGGGCGCAGGAAATCAGCCCCAGCATTTT
-	TRBV7-3	-	15	TRBJ2-1	CASSPMDSSYNEQFF	TGTGCCAGCAGCCCCATGGACAGCTCCTACAATGAGCAGTTCTTC
-	TRBV11-2	-	18	TRBJ2-2	CASSPRLRGPSNTGELFF	TGTGCCAGCAGCCCTAGATTAAGAGGGCCTTCGAACACCGGGGAGCTGTTTTTT
-	TRBV13	-	17	TRBJ2-5	CASSLVGAGQGGETQYF	TGTGCCAGCAGCTTAGTAGGGGCGGGGCAGGGGGGAGAGACCCAGTACTTC
-	TRBV5-6	TRBD1	16	TRBJ1-5	CASSIATGQLNQPQHF	TGTGCCAGCAGCATAGCTACGGGACAGCTTAATCAGCCCCAGCATTTT
-	TRBV9	TRBD2	17	TRBJ2-1	CASSVVEGASGDNEQFF	TGTGCCAGCAGCGTAGTAGAGGGAGCTAGCGGAGACAATGAGCAGTTCTTC
-	TRBV7-9	-	13	TRBJ2-7	CASSPTGVYEQYF	TGTGCCAGCAGCCCGACGGGGGTCTACGAGCAGTACTTC
-	TRBV5-1	-	13	TRBJ2-5	CASSSPGAETQYF	TGCGCCAGCAGCTCCCCAGGGGCGGAGACCCAGTACTTC
few	TRBV5-4	-	13	TRBJ2-7	CASSLTPTGEQYF	TGTGCCAGCAGCCTCACCCCAACAGGGGAGCAGTACTTC
-	TRBV11-3	TRBD1	15	TRBJ2-7	CASSRQGASGGQQYF	TGTGCCAGCAGCCGACAGGGGGCATCGGGGGGCCAGCAGTACTTC
-	TRBV3-1/TRBV3-2	-	15	TRBJ1-1	CASGAEAQGNTEAFF	TGTGCCAGCGGTGCGGAAGCCCAGGGCAACACTGAAGCTTTCTTT
-	TRBV9	-	14	TRBJ1-6	CASSETGINSPLHF	TGTGCCAGCAGCGAGACAGGTATCAATTCACCCCTCCACTTT
-	TRBV6-5	-	12	TRBJ2-3	CASSSTSDTQYF	TGTGCCAGCAGTTCCACTTCAGATACGCAGTATTTT
-	TRBV6-6	-	12	TRBJ1-4	CAGGPTNEKLFF	TGTGCCGGAGGGCCAACTAATGAAAAACTGTTTTTT
-	TRBV5-1	TRBD1	19	TRBJ1-4	CASSLGQGATVATNEKLFF	TGCGCCAGCAGCTTGGGACAGGGAGCCACGGTTGCAACTAATGAAAAACTGTTTTTT
-	TRBV21-1	-	16	TRBJ1-6	CASSKAGDREDSPLHF	TGTGCCAGCAGCAAAGCCGGGGACAGGGAGGATTCACCCCTCCACTTT
-	TRBV4-1	-	14	TRBJ2-5	CASSQLAWAETQYF	TGCGCCAGCAGCCAGCTAGCTTGGGCCGAGACCCAGTACTTC
-	TRBV5-1	-	15	TRBJ2-5	CASSLGLGIQETQYF	TGCGCCAGCAGCTTGGGACTAGGGATCCAAGAGACCCAGTACTTC
-	TRBV6-5	TRBD1	14	TRBJ2-7	CAIHTGTGTGEQYF	TGTGCCATTCATACCGGGACAGGGACTGGGGAGCAGTACTTC
-	TRBV2	-	12	TRBJ1-5	CASSQDGQPQHF	TGTGCCAGCAGCCAAGACGGGCAGCCCCAGCATTTT
-	TRBV6-6	TRBD2	13	TRBJ2-5	CASTKAGQETQYF	TGTGCCAGCACCAAAGCGGGACAAGAGACCCAGTACTTC
-	TRBV20-1	-	13	TRBJ1-2	CSASRPGKGGYTF	TGCAGTGCTAGTAGGCCGGGGAAGGGAGGCTACACCTTC
-	TRBV3-1/TRBV3-2	-	13	TRBJ2-5	CASSQAGQETQYF	TGTGCCAGCAGCCAAGCCGGCCAAGAGACCCAGTACTTC
-	TRBV5-5	TRBD2	15	TRBJ2-5	CASSVSGGAGETQYF	TGTGCCAGCAGCGTCAGCGGGGGGGCCGGAGAGACCCAGTACTTC
-	TRBV5-6	-	14	TRBJ1-2	CASSTALGDGGYTF	TGTGCCAGCAGCACCGCTCTAGGGGATGGGGGCTACACCTTC
-	TRBV7-9	TRBD2	15	TRBJ2-7	CASSLPGGSSYEQYF	TGTGCCAGCAGCTTACCCGGCGGGAGCTCCTACGAGCAGTACTTC
few	TRBV9	-	13	TRBJ1-6	CASSVETFSPLHF	TGTGCCAGCAGCGTAGAGACATTCTCACCCCTCCACTTT
-	TRBV30	-	13	TRBJ1-5	CAWSVTADQPQHF	TGTGCCTGGAGTGTGACAGCTGATCAGCCCCAGCATTTT
-	TRBV12-5	-	12	TRBJ1-1	CASGFAGRGAFF	TGTGCTAGTGGTTTTGCAGGGCGCGGAGCTTTCTTT